This TCR beta chain comes out of a study of a mutant IDH1 vaccine in newly diagnosed glioma. About the research overall: Averaging roughly 40 years of age, treated patients were around 62% male and about 38% female. Every participant had undergone radiotherapy, temozolomide, or both before, and most underwent both.

As concerns this clone: The antigen remains undetermined.

The table came from immunoSEQ multiplex PCR; TCRdb's copy has only in-frame clones and leaves some out. The sample records 50,000 to 65,000 clones, 85% to 90% being singletons. The time point is: week 35, safety follow-up. Every vaccination contained 300 ug of the mutant IDH1 20-mer peptide and was paired with topical imiquimod. Donors' newly diagnosed IDH1-mutant WHO grade 3 or 4 astrocytomas lacked nuclear ATRX. Germline V lookup: CDR1 SGDLS, CDR2 YYNGEE. V lost 4 bases and J lost 9, with 20 bases in between. This CDR3 contains 15 residues. The sample in question was PBMCs, obtained from a glioma patient whose treatment included an IDH1 peptide vaccine. The sequence derives from a man aged 35-49 years with glioma. The chain couples TRBV9 to TRBJ2-1, with D possibly TRBD2 on 6 matching bases. CDR3 sequence: CASSPRGTGSGEQFF. The CDR3 DNA follows: TGTGCCAGCAGCCCCCGCGGAACCGGGAGTGGTGAGCAGTTCTTC.